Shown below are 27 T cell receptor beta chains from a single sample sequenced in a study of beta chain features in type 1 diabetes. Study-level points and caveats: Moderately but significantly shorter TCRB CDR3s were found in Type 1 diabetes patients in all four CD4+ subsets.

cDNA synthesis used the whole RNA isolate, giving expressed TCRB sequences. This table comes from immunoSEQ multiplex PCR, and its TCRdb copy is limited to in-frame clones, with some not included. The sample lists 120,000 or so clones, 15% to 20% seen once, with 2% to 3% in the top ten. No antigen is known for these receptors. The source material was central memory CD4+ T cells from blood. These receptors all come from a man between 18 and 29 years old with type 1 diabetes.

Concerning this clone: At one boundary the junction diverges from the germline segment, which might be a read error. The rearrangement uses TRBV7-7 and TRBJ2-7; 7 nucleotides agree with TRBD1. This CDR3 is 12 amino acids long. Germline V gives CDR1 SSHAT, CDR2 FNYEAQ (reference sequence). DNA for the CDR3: TGTGCTAGCAGCCGAGACAGGGCCGAGCAGTACTTC. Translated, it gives CASSRDRAEQYF.

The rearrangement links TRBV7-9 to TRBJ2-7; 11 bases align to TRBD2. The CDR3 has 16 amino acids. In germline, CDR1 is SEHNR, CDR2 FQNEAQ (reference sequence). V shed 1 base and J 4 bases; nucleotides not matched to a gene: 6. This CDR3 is CASSLVGSSGRYEQYF. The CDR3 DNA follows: TGTGCCAGCAGCTTAGTCGGATCTAGCGGGAGGTACGAGCAGTACTTC.

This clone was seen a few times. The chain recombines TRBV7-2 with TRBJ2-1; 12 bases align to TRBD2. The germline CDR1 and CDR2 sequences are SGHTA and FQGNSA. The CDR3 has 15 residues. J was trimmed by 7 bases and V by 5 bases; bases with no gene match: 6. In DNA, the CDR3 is TGTGCCAGCAGCGCAGGGACTAGCGGGCCTAATGAGCAGTTCTTC. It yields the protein CASSAGTSGPNEQFF. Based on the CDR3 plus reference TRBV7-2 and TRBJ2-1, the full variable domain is GAGVSQSPSNKVTEKGKDVELRCDPISGHTALYWYRQSLGQGLEFLIYFQGNSAPDKSGLPSDRFSAERTGGSVSTLTIQRTQQEDSAVYLCASSAGTSGPNEQFFGPGTRLTVL.

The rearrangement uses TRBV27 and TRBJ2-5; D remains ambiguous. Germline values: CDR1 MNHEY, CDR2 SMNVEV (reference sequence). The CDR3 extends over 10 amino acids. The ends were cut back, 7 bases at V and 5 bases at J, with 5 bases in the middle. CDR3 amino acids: CASTLETQYF. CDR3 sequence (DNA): TGTGCCAGCACTCTGGAGACCCAGTACTTC.

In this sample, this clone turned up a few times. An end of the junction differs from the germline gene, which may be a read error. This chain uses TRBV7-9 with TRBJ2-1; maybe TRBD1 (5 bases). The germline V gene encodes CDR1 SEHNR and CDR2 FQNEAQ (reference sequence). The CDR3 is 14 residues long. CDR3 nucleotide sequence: TGTGCCAGCAGCTTGTGGGGTTCGGACAATGGGCAGTTCTTC. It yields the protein CASSLWGSDNGQFF.

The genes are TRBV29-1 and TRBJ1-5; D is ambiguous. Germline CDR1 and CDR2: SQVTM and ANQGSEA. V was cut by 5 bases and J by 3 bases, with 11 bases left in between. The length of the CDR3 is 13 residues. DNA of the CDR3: TGCAGCGTTCTCAAGGGTACCAATCAGCCCCAGCATTTT. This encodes CSVLKGTNQPQHF.

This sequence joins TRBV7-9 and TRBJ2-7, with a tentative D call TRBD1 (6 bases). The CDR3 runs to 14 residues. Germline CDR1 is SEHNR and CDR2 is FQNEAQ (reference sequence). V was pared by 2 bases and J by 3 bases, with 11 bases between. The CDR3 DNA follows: TGTGCCAGCAGCTTAAGTCAGGGGAACTACGAGCAGTACTTC. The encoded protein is CASSLSQGNYEQYF.

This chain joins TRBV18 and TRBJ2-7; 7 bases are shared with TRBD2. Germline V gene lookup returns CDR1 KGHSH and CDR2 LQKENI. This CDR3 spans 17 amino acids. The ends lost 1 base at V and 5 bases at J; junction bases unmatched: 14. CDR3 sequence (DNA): TGTGCCAGCTCACCACTAACTAGCGTCATTCAATCTGACGAGCAGTACTTC. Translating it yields CASSPLTSVIQSDEQYF.

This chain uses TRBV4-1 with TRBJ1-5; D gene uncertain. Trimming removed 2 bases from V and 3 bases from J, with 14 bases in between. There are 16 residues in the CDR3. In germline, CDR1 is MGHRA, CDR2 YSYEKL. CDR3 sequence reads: CASSQPVGRANQPQHF. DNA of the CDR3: TGCGCCAGCAGCCAACCAGTTGGTCGAGCCAATCAGCCCCAGCATTTT.

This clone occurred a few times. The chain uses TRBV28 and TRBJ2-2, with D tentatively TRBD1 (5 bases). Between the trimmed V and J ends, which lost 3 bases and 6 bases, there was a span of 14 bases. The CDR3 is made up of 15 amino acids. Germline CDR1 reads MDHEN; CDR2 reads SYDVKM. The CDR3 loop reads CASSLPGSYAGELFF. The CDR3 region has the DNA TGTGCCAGCAGTTTGCCAGGGTCGTACGCCGGGGAGCTGTTTTTT.

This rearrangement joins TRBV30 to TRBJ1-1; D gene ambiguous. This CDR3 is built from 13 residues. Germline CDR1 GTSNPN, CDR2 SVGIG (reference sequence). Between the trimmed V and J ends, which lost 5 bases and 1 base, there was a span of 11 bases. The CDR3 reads CAWGVDSNTEAFF. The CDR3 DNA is TGTGCCTGGGGGGTAGATTCGAACACTGAAGCTTTCTTT.

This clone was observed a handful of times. The CDR3: CAWQATGETEAFF. For the CDR3, the DNA is TGTGCCTGGCAAGCAACAGGGGAGACTGAAGCTTTCTTT. The chain employs TRBV30 and TRBJ1-1; 7 bases are shared with TRBD1. The germline CDR1 and CDR2 sequences are GTSNPN and SVGIG (reference sequence). The CDR3 totals 13 residues. V lost 5 bases and J lost 5; bases outside the gene matches: 8.

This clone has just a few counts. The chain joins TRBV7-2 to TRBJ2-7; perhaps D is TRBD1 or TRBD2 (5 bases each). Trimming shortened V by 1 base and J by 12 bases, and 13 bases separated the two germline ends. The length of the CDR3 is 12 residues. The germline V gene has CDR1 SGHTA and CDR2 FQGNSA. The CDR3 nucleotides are TGTGCCAGCAGCTTAGAGCAGGGAGTGGGGTACTTC. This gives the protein CASSLEQGVGYF.

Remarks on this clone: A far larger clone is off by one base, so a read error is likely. CDR3: CSDGSGNGDPEFF. CDR3 DNA sequence: TGCAGCGATGGATCTGGAAACGGAGATCCGGAGTTCTTC. The chain combines TRBV29-1 with TRBJ2-1, with unresolved D. CDR3 length: 13 amino acids. V dropped 7 bases and J dropped 14 bases, with 24 bases sitting between them. CDR1 SQVTM and CDR2 ANQGSEA come from the germline V gene.

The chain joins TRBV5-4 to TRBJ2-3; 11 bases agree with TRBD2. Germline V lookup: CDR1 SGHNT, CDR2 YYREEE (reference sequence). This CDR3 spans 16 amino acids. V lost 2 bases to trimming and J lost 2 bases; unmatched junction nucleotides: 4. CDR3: CASSLRTSGFTDTQYF. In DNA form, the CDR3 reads TGTGCCAGCAGCTTACGGACTAGCGGGTTCACAGATACGCAGTATTTT.

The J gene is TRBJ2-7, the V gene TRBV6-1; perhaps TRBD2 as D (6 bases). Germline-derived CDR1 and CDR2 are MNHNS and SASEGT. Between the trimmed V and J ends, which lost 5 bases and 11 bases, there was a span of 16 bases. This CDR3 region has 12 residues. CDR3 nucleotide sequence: TGTGCCAGCAGTTCGCCGGGACTCGAAAAGTACTTC. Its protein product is CASSSPGLEKYF.

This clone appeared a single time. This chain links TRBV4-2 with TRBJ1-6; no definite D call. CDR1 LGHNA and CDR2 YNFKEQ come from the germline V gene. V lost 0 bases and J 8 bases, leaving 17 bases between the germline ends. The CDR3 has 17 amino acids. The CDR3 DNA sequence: TGTGCCAGCAGCCAAGATCGGGAGGCCCGCCCGGATTCACCCCTCCACTTT. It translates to CASSQDREARPDSPLHF.

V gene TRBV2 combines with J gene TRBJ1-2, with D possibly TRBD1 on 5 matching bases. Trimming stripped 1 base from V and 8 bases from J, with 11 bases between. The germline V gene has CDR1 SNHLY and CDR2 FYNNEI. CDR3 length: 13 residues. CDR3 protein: CASSEERGRGYTF. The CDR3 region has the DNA TGTGCCAGCAGTGAAGAGAGGGGACGAGGCTACACCTTC.

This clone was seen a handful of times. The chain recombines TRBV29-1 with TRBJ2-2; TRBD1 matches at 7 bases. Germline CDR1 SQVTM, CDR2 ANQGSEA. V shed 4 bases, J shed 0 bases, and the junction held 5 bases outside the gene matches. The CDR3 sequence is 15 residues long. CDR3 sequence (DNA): TGCAGCGTTGCGAGGGGGCCCACGAACACCGGGGAGCTGTTTTTT. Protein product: CSVARGPTNTGELFF.

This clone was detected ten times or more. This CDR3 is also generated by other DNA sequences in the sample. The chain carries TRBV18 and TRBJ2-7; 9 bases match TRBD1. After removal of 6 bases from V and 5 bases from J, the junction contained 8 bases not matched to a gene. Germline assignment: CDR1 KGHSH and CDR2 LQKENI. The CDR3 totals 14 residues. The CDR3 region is CASSLGTGFDEQYF. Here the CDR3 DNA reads TGTGCCAGCTCCCTCGGGACAGGGTTTGACGAGCAGTACTTC.

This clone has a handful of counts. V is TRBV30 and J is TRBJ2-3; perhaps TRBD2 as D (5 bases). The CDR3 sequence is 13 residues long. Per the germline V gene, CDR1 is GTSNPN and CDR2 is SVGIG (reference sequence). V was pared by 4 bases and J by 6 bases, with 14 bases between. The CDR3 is CAWTSNTGDTQYF. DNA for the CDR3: TGTGCCTGGACCTCAAACACGGGGGATACGCAGTATTTT. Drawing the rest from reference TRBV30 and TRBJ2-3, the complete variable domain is SQTIHQWPATLVQPVGSPLSLECTVEGTSNPNLYWYRQAAGRGLQLLFYSVGIGQISSEVPQNLSASRPQDRQFILSSKKLLLSDSGFYLCAWTSNTGDTQYFGPGTRLTVL.

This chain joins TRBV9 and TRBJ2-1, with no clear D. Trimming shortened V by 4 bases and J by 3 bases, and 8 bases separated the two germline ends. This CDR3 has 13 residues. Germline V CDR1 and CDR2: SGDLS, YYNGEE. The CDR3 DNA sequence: TGTGCCAGCAGCTTCGGCGACTACAATGAGCAGTTCTTC. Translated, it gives CASSFGDYNEQFF.

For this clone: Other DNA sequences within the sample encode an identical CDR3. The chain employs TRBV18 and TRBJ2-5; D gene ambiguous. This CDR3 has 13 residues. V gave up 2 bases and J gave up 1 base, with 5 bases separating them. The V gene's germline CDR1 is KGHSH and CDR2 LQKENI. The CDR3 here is CASSPGTQETQYF. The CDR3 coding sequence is TGTGCCAGCTCACCAGGAACCCAAGAGACCCAGTACTTC.

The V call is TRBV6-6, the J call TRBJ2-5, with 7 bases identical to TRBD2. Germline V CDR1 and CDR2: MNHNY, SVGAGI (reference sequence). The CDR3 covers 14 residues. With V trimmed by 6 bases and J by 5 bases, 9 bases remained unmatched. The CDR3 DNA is TGTGCCAGCAGCCCTGGGAGGGGTGGGGAGACCCAGTACTTC. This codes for CASSPGRGGETQYF.

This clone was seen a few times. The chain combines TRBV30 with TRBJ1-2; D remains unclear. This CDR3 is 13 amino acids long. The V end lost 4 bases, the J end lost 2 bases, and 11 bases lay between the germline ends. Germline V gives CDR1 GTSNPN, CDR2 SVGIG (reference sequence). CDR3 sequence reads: CAWNSLRNYGYTF. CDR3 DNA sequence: TGTGCCTGGAACTCGCTCAGAAACTATGGCTACACCTTC.

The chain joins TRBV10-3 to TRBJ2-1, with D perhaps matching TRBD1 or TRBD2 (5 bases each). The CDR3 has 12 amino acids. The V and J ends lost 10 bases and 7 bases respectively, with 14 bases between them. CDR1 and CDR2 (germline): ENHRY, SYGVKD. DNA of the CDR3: TGTGCCACCTTAGGGGACGGAAATGAGCAGTTCTTC. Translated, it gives CATLGDGNEQFF.

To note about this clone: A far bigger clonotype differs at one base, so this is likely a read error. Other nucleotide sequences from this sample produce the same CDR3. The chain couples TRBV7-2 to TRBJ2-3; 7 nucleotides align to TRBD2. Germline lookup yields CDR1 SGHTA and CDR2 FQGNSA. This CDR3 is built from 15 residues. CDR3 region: CGAQREPASTDTQYF. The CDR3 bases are TGTGGTGCGCAGCGGGAACCTGCTAGCACAGATACGCAGTATTTT.